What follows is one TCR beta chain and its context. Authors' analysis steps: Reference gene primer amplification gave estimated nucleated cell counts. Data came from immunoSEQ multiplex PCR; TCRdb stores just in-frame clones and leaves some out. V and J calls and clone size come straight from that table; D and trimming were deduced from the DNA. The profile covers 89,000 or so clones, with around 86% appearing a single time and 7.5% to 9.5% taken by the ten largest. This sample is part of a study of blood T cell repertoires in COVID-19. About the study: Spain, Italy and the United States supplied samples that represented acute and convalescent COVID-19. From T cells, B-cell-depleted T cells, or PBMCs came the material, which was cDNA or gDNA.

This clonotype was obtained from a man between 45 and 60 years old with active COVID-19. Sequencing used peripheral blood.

CDR3 region: CASSHALDRATAGNTIYF. Written as DNA, the CDR3 is TGCGCCAGCAGCCATGCCCTAGACAGGGCGACGGCTGGAAACACCATATATTTT. This sequence joins TRBV4-1 and TRBJ1-3, with 7 bases that match TRBD1. CDR1 MGHRA and CDR2 YSYEKL come from the germline V gene. J gave up 2 bases and V 3 bases, and 13 bases lay outside the gene matches. The CDR3 totals 18 residues.